This T cell receptor (beta chain) was identified during a study of CD8+ T cells in alopecia areata. Broader study findings: Tofacitinib significantly decreased scalp clonality and expanded CD8+ clones among top 100. Normal scalp had lower clonality than lesional scalp, with alopecia totalis/universalis lesions showing this most strongly. Just one nonresponder means the tie between baseline CD8+ expansion and response stays uncertain.

Treatment: oral pan-JAK inhibitor, 5-10 mg twice daily. Collection of lesional scalp punch biopsies and peripheral blood was performed in alopecia areata patients. Sequencing relied on a cDNA template that was reverse transcribed from extracted RNA. Profiled with immunoSEQ multiplex PCR; TCRdb holds only in-frame clones, not every one. The sample consists of 150,000 to 200,000 clones, about three fifths of them appearing once. Notes on this clone: Its antigen remains unknown.

The source of this sequence is a human donor with alopecia areata. Sequences were derived from CD4+ T cells sorted from blood, sampled at week 24, from a patient treated with tofacitinib.

Here the CDR3 DNA reads TGTGCCAGCACCATTCAAACGGGACTTCCTGGCTACACCTTC. Its protein is CASTIQTGLPGYTF. This chain joins TRBV2 and TRBJ1-2; a possible D gene is TRBD1 (5 bases). The germline V gene encodes CDR1 SNHLY and CDR2 FYNNEI. Trimming left V 7 bases short and J 7 bases short, with 19 bases between. This CDR3 contains 14 residues.